This T cell receptor (beta chain) was recovered during a study of blood T cell dynamics during melanoma immunotherapy. Study overall: Patients with metastatic melanoma got pembrolizumab or nivolumab-ipilimumab as first-line care.

Time point in this sample: pre-treatment baseline. Here immunoSEQ multiplex PCR was the method, and the copy in TCRdb shows in-frame clones only, minus some. The sample lists some 10,000 clones, approximately 84% seen once, with 11% to 15% in the top ten. The sample in question was blood, obtained from a patient treated with checkpoint blockade. The source of this sequence is a human donor with melanoma.

CDR3 amino acids: CASSEATAGGSYNEQFF. CDR3 sequence (DNA): TGTGCCAGCAGTGAAGCAACGGCGGGGGGGTCCTACAATGAGCAGTTCTTC. The V and J genes are TRBV6-1 and TRBJ2-1; 9 bases match TRBD2. Germline assignment: CDR1 MNHNS and CDR2 SASEGT. This CDR3 is 17 amino acids long. V was pared by 0 bases and J by 1 base, with 4 bases of the junction left unmatched.